This paragraph covers one T cell receptor beta chain sequence. Its antigen is undetermined. A second about 6 to 12 cycle PCR used barcoded and J-beta primers. Every sample gave at least 2.5 million paired-end reads containing CDR3. TCRdb re-analysed the 5' RACE reads in MiXCR, keeping a single row per CDR3 protein. This repertoire shows 1,500,000 or so distinct CDR3 sequences, approximately 43% found once; its top ten account for 4%. The sample comes from a study of blood T cells in healthy people across ages. Study outcomes and limitations: With age, beta diversity per million T cells declined roughly linearly, significantly by about 40.

Roughly 9 milliliters of peripheral blood were drawn from each donor. Each sample had at least 6.5 million PBMCs isolated. The CDR3 length is 17 residues. V lost 5 bases to trimming and J lost 4 bases, with 21 bases between them. Germline V gene data show CDR1 as PRHDT and CDR2 as FYEKMQ (reference sequence). The receptor was derived from a woman between 18 and 29 years old in good health. This chain connects TRBV13 to TRBJ1-3; D remains unclear. Sequenced: blood. Here the CDR3 DNA reads TGTGCCAGCAGCGAAAGCTCTCCGGGTCGAGTCGGAAACACCATATATTTT. Its protein is CASSESSPGRVGNTIYF.